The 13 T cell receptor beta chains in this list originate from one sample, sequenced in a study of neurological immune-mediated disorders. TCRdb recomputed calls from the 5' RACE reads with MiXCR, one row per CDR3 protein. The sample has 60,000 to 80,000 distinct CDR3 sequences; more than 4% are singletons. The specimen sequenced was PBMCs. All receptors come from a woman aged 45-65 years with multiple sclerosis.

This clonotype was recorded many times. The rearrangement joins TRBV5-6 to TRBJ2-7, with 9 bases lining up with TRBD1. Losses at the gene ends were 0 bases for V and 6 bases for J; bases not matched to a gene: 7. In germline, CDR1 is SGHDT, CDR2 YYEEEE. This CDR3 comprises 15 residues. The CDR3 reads CASSLGDREASEQYF. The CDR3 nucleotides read TGTGCCAGCAGCTTGGGGGACAGGGAGGCATCCGAGCAGTACTTC.

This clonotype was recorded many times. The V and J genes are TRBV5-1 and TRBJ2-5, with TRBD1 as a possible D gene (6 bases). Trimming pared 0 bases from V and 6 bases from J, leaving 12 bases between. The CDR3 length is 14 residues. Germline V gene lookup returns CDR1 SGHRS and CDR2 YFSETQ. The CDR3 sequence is CASSLGQDLQTQYF. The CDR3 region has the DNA TGCGCCAGCAGCTTGGGACAGGACTTGCAGACCCAGTACTTC.

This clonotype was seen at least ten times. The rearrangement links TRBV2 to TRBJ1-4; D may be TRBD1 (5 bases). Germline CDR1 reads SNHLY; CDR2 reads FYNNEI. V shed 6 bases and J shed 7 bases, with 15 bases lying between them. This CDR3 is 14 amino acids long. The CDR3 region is CASRRGDGREKLFF. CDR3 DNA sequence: TGTGCCAGCAGGCGGGGGGATGGACGTGAAAAACTGTTTTTT.

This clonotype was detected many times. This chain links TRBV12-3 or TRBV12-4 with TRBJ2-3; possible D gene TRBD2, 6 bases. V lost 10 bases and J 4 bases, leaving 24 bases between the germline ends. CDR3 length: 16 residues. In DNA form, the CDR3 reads TGTGCCACATGGACGGGACTCCCAGTAGCATCAGATACGCAGTATTTT. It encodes CATWTGLPVASDTQYF.

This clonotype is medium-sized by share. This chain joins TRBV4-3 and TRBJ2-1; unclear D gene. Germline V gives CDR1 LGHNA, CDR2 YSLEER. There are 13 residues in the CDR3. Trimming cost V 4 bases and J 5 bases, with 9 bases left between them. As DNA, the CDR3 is TGCGCCAGCAGCCTCCGTATCGACAATGAGCAGTTCTTC. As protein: CASSLRIDNEQFF.

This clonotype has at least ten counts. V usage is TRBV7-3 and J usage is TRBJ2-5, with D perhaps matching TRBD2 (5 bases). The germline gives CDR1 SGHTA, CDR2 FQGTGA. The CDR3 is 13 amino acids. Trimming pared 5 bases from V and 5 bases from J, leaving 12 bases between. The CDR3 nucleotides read TGTGCCAGCAGCAACGGGAACGGCGAGACCCAGTACTTC. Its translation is CASSNGNGETQYF.

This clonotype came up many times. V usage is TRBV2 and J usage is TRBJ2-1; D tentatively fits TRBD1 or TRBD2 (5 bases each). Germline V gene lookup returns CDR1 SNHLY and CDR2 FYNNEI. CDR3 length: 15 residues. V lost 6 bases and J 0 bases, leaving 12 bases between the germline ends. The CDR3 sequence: CASSRPGSSYNEQFF. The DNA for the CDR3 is TGTGCCAGCAGCCGACCAGGGAGCTCCTACAATGAGCAGTTCTTC. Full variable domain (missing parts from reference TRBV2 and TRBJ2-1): EPEVTQTPSHQVTQMGQEVILRCVPISNHLYFYWYRQILGQKVEFLVSFYNNEISEKSEIFDDQFSVERPDGSNFTLKIRSTKLEDSAMYFCASSRPGSSYNEQFFGPGTRLTVL.

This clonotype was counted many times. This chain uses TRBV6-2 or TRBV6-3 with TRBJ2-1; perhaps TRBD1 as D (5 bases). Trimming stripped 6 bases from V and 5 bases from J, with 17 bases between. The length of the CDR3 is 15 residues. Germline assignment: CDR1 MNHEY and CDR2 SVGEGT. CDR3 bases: TGTGCCAGCAGCTTTCGCCGCGACAGCGACAATGAGCAGTTCTTC. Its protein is CASSFRRDSDNEQFF.

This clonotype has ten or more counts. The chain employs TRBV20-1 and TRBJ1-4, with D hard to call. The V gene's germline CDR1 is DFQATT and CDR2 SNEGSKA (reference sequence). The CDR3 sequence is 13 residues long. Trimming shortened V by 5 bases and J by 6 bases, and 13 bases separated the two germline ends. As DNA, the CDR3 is TGCAGTGCTCCAGAGGGCTTTGATGAAAAACTGTTTTTT. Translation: CSAPEGFDEKLFF.

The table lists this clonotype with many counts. CDR3 sequence reads: CATPAGGLGGELFF. CDR3 bases: TGTGCCACCCCTGCGGGGGGGCTCGGCGGGGAGCTGTTTTTT. The chain links TRBV28 to TRBJ2-2; 9 bases are shared with TRBD2. V was pared by 10 bases and J by 7 bases, with 10 bases of the junction left unmatched. Germline V CDR1 and CDR2: MDHEN, SYDVKM. The CDR3 has 14 amino acids. The full variable domain, completed using reference TRBV28 and TRBJ2-2, is DVKVTQSSRYLVKRTGEKVFLECVQDMDHENMFWYRQDPGLGLRLIYFSYDVKMKEKGDIPEGYSVSREKKERFSLILESASTNQTSMYLCATPAGGLGGELFFGEGSRLTVL.

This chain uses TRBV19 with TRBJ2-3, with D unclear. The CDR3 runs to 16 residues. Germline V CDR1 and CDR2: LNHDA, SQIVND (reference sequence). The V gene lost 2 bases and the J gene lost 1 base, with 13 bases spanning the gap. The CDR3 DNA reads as TGTGCCAGTAGTATATCCCTCGCGGCGGGCACAGATACGCAGTATTTT. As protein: CASSISLAAGTDTQYF.

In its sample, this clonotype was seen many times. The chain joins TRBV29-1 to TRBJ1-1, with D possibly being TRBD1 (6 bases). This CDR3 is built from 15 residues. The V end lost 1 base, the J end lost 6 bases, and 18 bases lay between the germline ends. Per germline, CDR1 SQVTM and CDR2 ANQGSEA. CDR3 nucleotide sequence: TGCAGCGTTGAAGGAATAAAGGACAGTTGGGCTGAAGCTTTCTTT. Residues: CSVEGIKDSWAEAFF.

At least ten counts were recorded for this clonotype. The CDR3 is CASSQVDYRLDYGYTF. DNA for the CDR3: TGTGCCAGCAGCCAAGTGGATTACAGGTTGGACTATGGCTACACCTTC. The rearrangement uses TRBV4-2 and TRBJ1-2, with D possibly TRBD1 on 5 matching bases. The germline V and J ends were trimmed by 1 base and 3 bases, with 15 bases remaining between them. Germline loops: CDR1 LGHNA, CDR2 YNFKEQ. The CDR3 loop spans 16 amino acids.